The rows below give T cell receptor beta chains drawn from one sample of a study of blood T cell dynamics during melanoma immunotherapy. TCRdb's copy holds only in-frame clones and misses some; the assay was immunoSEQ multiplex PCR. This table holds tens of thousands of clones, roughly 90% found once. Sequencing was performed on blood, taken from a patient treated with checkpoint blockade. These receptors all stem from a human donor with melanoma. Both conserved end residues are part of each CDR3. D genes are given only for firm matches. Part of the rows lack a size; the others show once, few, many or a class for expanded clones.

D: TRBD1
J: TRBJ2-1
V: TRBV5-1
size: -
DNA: TGCGCCAGCAGCTCGGAGGGGACAGGGATTAATGAGCAGTTCTTC
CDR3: CASSSEGTGINEQFF

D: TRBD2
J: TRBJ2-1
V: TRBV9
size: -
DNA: TGTGCCAGCAGCGTAGCTGGGCGGGGGGGCCTCTACAATGAGCAGTTCTTC
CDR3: CASSVAGRGGLYNEQFF

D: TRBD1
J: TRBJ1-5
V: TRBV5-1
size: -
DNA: TGCGCCAGCAGCGTGGGACAGAATAGCAATCAGCCCCAGCATTTT
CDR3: CASSVGQNSNQPQHF

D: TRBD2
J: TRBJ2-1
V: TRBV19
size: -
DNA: TGTGCCAGTAGTATACGAAGCGGGAGGGGGGACAATGAGCAGTTCTTC
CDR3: CASSIRSGRGDNEQFF

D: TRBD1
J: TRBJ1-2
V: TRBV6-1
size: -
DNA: TGTGCCAGCAGTGAAGGGACAGGGGCCTTCTATGGCTACACCTTC
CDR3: CASSEGTGAFYGYTF

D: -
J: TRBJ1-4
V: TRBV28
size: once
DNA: TGTGCCAGCACCCCAGTGGCCCTGGGGTATGAAAAACTGTTTTTT
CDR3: CASTPVALGYEKLFF

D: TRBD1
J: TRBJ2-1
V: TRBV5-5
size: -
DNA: TGTGCCAGCAGCTCGGGACAGGGGGTGGACAATGAGCAGTTCTTC
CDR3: CASSSGQGVDNEQFF

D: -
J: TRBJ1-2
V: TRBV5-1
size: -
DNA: TGCGCCAGCAGCCCCGTTTGGGGGAGTGGTGGCTACACCTTC
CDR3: CASSPVWGSGGYTF

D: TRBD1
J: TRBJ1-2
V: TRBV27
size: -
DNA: TGTGCCAGCAGGCACCAATCGACAGGGGGCGCGTATGGCTACACCTTC
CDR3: CASRHQSTGGAYGYTF

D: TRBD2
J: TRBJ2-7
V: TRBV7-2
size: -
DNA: TGTGCCAGCAGCGCCGGACCTAGCGGGAGGACGTACGAGCAGTACTTC
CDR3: CASSAGPSGRTYEQYF

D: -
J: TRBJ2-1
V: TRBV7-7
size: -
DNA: TGTGCCAGCAGCTTATTTGGCGGCCCCTACAATGAGCAGTTCTTC
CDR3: CASSLFGGPYNEQFF

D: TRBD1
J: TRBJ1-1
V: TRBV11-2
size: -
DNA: TGTGCCAGCAGCTACGGACAGGGTAGCACTGAAGCTTTCTTT
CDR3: CASSYGQGSTEAFF

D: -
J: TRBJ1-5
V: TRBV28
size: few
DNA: TGTGCCAGCAACCCCCGACCCAGCAATCAGCCCCAGCATTTT
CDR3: CASNPRPSNQPQHF

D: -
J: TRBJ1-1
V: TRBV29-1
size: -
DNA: TGCAGGGTAGACACGCGGAACACTGAAGCTTTCTTT
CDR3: CRVDTRNTEAFF

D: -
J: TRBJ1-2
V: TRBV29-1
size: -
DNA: TGCAGCGTTGGCGCGGACTATGGCTACACCTTC
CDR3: CSVGADYGYTF

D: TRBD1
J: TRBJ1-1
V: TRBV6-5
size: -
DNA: TGTGCCAGCAGTTATCTTTGGAGGGGGCAAACTGAAGCTTTCTTT
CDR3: CASSYLWRGQTEAFF

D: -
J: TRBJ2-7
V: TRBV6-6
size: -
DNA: TGTGCCAGCAGTTACCCGTTAAGTCAGGGAAGCGAGCAGTACTTC
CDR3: CASSYPLSQGSEQYF

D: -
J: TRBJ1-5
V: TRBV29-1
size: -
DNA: TGCAGCGCGGGTGCGGGGGGCGTGCAGCCCCAGCATTTT
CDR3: CSAGAGGVQPQHF

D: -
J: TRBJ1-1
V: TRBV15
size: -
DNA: TGTGCCACCAGCAGAGGGGGAGTTCAATCGAACACTGAAGCTTTCTTT
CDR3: CATSRGGVQSNTEAFF

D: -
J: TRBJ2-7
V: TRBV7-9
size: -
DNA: TGTGCCAGCAGCTTAGCGCCCACGTACGAGCAGTACTTC
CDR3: CASSLAPTYEQYF

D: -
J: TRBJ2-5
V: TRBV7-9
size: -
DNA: TGTGCCAGCAGCTTGGGGGGACGAGGAGGAGAGACCCAGTACTTC
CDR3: CASSLGGRGGETQYF

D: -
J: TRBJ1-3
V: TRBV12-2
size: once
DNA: TGTGCAAGTCGCTTAGTTTTCTCAGGGAACTGGTCCGGTGAGTACTCTGGAAACACCATATATTTT
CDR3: CASRLVFSGNWSGEYSGNTIYF

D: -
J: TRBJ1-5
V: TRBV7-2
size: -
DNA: TGTGCCAGCAGCTTAGCGGGTCAGGGGATAGGGCCCCAGCATTTT
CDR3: CASSLAGQGIGPQHF

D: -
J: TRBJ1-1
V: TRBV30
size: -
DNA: TGTGCCTGGAGTGTGCCAGGATTGAACACTGAAGCTTTCTTT
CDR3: CAWSVPGLNTEAFF

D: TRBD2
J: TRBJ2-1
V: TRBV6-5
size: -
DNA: TGTGCCAGCAGTTACTGGACTAGCGGGAGTGGCAATGAGCAGTTCTTC
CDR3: CASSYWTSGSGNEQFF

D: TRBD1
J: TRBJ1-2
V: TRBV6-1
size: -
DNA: TGTGCCAGCACCTGGGACAGGATTGTCGGCTACACCTTC
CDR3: CASTWDRIVGYTF

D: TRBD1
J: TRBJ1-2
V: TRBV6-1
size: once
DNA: TGTGCCAGCAGTGAAGCAGGGGACAGTTTAAACTATGGCTACACCTTC
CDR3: CASSEAGDSLNYGYTF

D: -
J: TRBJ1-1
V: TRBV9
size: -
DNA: TGTGCCAGCACAAGACAGGCTAACACTGAAGCTTTCTTT
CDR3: CASTRQANTEAFF

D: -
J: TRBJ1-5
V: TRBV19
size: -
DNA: TGTGCCAGTAGGGTAACAGCTTATAGCAATCAGCCCCAGCATTTT
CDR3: CASRVTAYSNQPQHF

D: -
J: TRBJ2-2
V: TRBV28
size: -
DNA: TGTGCCAGCGTTCCGGGGGGAGGACAGAGTAACACCGGGGAGCTGTTTTTT
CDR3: CASVPGGGQSNTGELFF

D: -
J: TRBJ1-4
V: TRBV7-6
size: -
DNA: TGTGCCAGCAGGGGCTACAGAGACGGTAAACTGTTTTTT
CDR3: CASRGYRDGKLFF

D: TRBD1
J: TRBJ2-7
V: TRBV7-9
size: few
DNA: TGTGCCAGCAGCCAAAACAAAGGGACAGCAAATTCCTACGAGCAGTACTTC
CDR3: CASSQNKGTANSYEQYF

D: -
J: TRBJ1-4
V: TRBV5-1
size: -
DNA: TGCGCCAGCAGCTTATTGGGAGTAACAACTAATGAAAAACTGTTTTTT
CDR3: CASSLLGVTTNEKLFF

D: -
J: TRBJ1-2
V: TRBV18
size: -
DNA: TGTGCCAGCTCACCCCAGGGACCGGATGGTTATGGCTACACCTTC
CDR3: CASSPQGPDGYGYTF

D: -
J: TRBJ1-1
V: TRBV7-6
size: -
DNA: TGTGCCAGCAGCTTAGGTGCAGGGCTATCGAACACTGAAGCTTTCTTT
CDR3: CASSLGAGLSNTEAFF

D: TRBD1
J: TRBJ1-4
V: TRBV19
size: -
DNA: TGTGCCAGTAGTGTGACAGGGGTTGAAAAACTGTTTTTT
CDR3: CASSVTGVEKLFF

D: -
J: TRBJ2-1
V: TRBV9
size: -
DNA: TGTGCCAGCAGCGTAGTACCGAGCTCCTACAATGAGCAGTTCTTC
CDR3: CASSVVPSSYNEQFF

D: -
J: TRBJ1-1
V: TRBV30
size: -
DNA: TGTGCCTGGAGTACAGGGCCGACTGAAGCTTTCTTT
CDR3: CAWSTGPTEAFF

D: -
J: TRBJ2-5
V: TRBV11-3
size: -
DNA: TGTGCCAGCAGCTTAGGATCGCCACCTCCCGAGACCCAGTACTTC
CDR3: CASSLGSPPPETQYF

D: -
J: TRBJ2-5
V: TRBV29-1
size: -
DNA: TGCAGCGTTGAAGAGGGGGTACAAGAGACCCAGTACTTC
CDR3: CSVEEGVQETQYF